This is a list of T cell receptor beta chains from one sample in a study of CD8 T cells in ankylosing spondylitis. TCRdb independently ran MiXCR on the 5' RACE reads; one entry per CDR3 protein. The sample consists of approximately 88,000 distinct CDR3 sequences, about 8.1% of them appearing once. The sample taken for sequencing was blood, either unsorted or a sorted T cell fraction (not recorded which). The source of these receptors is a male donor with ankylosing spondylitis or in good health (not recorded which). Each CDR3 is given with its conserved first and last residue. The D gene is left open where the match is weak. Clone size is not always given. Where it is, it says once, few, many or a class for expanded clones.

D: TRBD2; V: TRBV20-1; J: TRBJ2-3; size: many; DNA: TGCAGTGCTAGTGCTCAGGGACTAGGCCATAGGGATACGCAGTATTTT; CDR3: CSASAQGLGHRDTQYF
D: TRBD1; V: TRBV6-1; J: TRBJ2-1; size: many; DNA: TGTGCCAGCAGTGAAGGACAGGGGGGGTACAATGAGCAGTTCTTC; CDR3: CASSEGQGGYNEQFF
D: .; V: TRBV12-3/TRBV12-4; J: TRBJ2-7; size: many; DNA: TGTGCCAGCAACCCGGGCCCCCTTGGGGAGCAGTACTTC; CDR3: CASNPGPLGEQYF
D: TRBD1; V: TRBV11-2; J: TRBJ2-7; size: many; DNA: TGTGCCAGCAGCTCGGGACAGGGAACCTACGAGCAGTACTTC; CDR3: CASSSGQGTYEQYF
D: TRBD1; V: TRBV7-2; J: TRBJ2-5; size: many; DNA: TGTGCCAGCAGCTTACACCGGGACAGGGAAGAGACCCAGTACTTC; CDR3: CASSLHRDREETQYF
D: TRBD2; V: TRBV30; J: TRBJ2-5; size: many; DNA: TGTGCCTGGAGTCCCGGACTAGCGGAAGAGACCCAGTACTTC; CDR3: CAWSPGLAEETQYF
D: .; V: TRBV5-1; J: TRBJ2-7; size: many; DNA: TGCGCCAGCAGCCAAATGGGGGGTTCCTACGAGCAGTACTTC; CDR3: CASSQMGGSYEQYF
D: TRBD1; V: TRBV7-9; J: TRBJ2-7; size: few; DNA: TGTGCCAGCAGCTTCCGGGACAGGGTCCACGAGCAGTACTTC; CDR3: CASSFRDRVHEQYF
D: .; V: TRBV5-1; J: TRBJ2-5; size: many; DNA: TGCGCCAGCAGTATCGAGTCACAAGAGACCCAGTACTTC; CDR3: CASSIESQETQYF
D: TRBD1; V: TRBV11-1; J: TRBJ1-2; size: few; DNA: TGTGCCAGCAGCTTAATAGGGACGCCGGGACAGGGGGCCGGTGGCTACACCTTC; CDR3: CASSLIGTPGQGAGGYTF
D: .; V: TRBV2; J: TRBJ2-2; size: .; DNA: TGTGCCAGCAGTGTTAGCATGTCGGGCACCGGGGAGCTGTTTTTT; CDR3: CASSVSMSGTGELFF
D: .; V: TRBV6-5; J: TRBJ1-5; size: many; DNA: TGTGCCAGCGGGCAGGGCAATCAGCCCCAGCATTTT; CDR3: CASGQGNQPQHF
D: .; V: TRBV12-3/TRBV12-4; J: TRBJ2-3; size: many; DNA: TGTGCCAGCAGTTTTGTCTCCCCAACAGCAGATACGCAGTATTTT; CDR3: CASSFVSPTADTQYF
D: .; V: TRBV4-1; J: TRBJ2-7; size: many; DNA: TGCGCCAGCAGCCATAGACAGGACTCCTACGAGCAGTACTTC; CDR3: CASSHRQDSYEQYF
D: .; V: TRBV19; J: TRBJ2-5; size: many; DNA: TGTGCCAGTAGTATAGCACCCAGAATCCAAGAGACCCAGTACTTC; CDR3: CASSIAPRIQETQYF
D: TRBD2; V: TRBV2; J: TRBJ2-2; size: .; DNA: TGTGCCAGCAGGGCGGGGGGGAACACCGGGGAGCTGTTTTTT; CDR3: CASRAGGNTGELFF
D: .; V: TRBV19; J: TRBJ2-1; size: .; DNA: TGTGCCACCAAAGCGTCAGGGGCGAGTAAGTGGGACAATGAGCAGTTCTTC; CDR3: CATKASGASKWDNEQFF
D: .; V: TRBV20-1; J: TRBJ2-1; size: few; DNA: TGCAGTGCTAGTATTAACAGGGGGGGTTTGAATGAGCAGTTCTTC; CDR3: CSASINRGGLNEQFF
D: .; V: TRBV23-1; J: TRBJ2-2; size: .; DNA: TGCGCCAGCAGTCAATCGGGGGGACCCGGGACACCGAACACCGGGGAGCTGTTTTTT; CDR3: CASSQSGGPGTPNTGELFF
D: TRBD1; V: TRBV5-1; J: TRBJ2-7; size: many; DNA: TGCGCCAGCAGCCTAGACAGGGAACTCTACGAGCAGTACTTC; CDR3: CASSLDRELYEQYF
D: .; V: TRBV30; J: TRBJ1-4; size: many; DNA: TGTGCCTGGAGTGTCGGAGATCCTAATGAAAAACTGTTTTTT; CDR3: CAWSVGDPNEKLFF
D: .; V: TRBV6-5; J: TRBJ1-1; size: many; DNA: TGTGCCAGCAGCCTAGGGACAAGGGCTTTCTTT; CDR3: CASSLGTRAFF
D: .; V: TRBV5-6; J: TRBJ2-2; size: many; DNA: TGTGCCAGCAGCTTGCGTCAGGGCGACACCGGGGAGCTGTTTTTT; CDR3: CASSLRQGDTGELFF
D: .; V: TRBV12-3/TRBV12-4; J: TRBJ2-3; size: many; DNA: TGTGCCAGCAGCCAGGGCGGAGATACGCAGTATTTT; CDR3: CASSQGGDTQYF
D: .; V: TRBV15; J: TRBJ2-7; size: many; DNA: TGTGCCACCAGCAGAGGGGCGGTGTTTGCCGAGCAGTACTTC; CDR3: CATSRGAVFAEQYF
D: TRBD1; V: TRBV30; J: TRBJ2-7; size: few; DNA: TGTGCCTGGTCAATGGGACAGGGGGTCCACGAGCAGTACTTC; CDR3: CAWSMGQGVHEQYF
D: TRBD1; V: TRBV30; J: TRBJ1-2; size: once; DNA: TGTGCCCGTACAGGGTCGGGACAGGGGTTCGATGTCTACACCTTC; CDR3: CARTGSGQGFDVYTF
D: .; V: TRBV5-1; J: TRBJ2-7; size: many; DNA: TGCGCCAGCAGCTTGGTAGCAGGGCCCTACGAGCAGTACTTC; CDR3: CASSLVAGPYEQYF
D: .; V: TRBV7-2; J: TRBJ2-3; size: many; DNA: TGTGCCAGCAGCTTAGGAACGGGGTGGGATACGCAGTATTTT; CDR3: CASSLGTGWDTQYF
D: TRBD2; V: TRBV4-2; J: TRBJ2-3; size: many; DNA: TGTGCCAGCAGCCAAGAGTTGCGGGGGGACACAGATACGCAGTATTTT; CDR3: CASSQELRGDTDTQYF
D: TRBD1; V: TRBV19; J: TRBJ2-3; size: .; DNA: TGTGCCAGTACCCCGGACAGGACAGATACGCAGTATTTT; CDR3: CASTPDRTDTQYF
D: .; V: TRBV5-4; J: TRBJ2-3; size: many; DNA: TGTGCCAGCAGCTTTCGGGCGGGACTTGTCACAGATACGCAGTATTTT; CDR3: CASSFRAGLVTDTQYF
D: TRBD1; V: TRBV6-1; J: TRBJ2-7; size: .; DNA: TGTGCCAGCAGTGACCGGACAGGGTTGCTCCACGAGCAGTACTTC; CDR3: CASSDRTGLLHEQYF
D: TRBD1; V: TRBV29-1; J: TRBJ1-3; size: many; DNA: TGCAGCGTATCCACGGGACAGAGCAGGAGGAACACCATATATTTT; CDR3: CSVSTGQSRRNTIYF
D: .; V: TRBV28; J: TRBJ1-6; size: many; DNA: TGTGCCAGCAGTTTACTTAACTCCTATAATTCACCCCTCCACTTT; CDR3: CASSLLNSYNSPLHF
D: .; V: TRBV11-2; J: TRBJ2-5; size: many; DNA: TGTGCCAGCAGCCCTTGGGCGGGTCAAGAGACCCAGTACTTC; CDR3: CASSPWAGQETQYF
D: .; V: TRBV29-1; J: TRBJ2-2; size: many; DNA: TGCAGCGTTGAACCGGACGCAGACACCGGGGAGCTGTTTTTT; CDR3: CSVEPDADTGELFF
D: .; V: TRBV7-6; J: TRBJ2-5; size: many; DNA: TGTGCCAGCAGCTTAGCGGAAAGCAACCTCCAAGAGACCCAGTACTTC; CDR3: CASSLAESNLQETQYF
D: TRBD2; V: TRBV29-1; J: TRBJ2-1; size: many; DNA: TGCAGCGTGGCAACTAGCGGGGGGGCCAGCGAGCAGTTCTTC; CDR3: CSVATSGGASEQFF
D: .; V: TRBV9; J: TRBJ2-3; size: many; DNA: TGTGCCAGCAGCGTACAGGGTTCGGTCACAGATACGCAGTATTTT; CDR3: CASSVQGSVTDTQYF